The rows below give T cell receptor beta chains drawn from one sample of a study of blood T cells in healthy people across ages. MiXCR, applied by TCRdb to the 5' RACE reads, yields one record per CDR3 protein. Of about 680,000 distinct CDR3 sequences listed, more than 40% are singletons. Sequencing was done on a sample of blood. The receptors come from a woman between 55 and 75 years old in good health. Each CDR3 is given with its conserved first and last residue. Each record gives: D gene, clone size, CDR3 length, V gene, J gene, CDR3 protein, CDR3 DNA. The D gene is left open where the match is weak. Size is stated for part of the rows, as once, few or many counts, or as a class when the clone is expanded.

D gene: TRBD1; clone size: many; CDR3 length: 16; V gene: TRBV12-3/TRBV12-4; J gene: TRBJ1-1; CDR3 protein: CASSRREPGGNTEAFF; CDR3 DNA: TGTGCCAGCAGCCGGCGGGAACCAGGGGGTAACACTGAAGCTTTCTTT
D gene: TRBD1; clone size: -; CDR3 length: 18; V gene: TRBV16; J gene: TRBJ1-5; CDR3 protein: CASSQSESWDRGTQPQHF; CDR3 DNA: TGTGCCAGCAGCCAATCTGAGAGTTGGGACAGGGGGACTCAGCCCCAGCATTTT
D gene: -; clone size: once; CDR3 length: 15; V gene: TRBV7-7; J gene: TRBJ2-1; CDR3 protein: CTSSSQAVSYNEQFF; CDR3 DNA: TGTACTAGCAGCTCACAGGCGGTCTCCTACAATGAGCAGTTCTTC
D gene: TRBD1; clone size: -; CDR3 length: 17; V gene: TRBV25-1; J gene: TRBJ2-6; CDR3 protein: CASSGQGALSRANVLTF; CDR3 DNA: TGTGCCAGCAGTGGACAGGGCGCTCTCTCGAGGGCCAACGTCCTGACTTTC
D gene: -; clone size: few; CDR3 length: 12; V gene: TRBV29-1; J gene: TRBJ1-2; CDR3 protein: CSVQDAPYGYTF; CDR3 DNA: TGCAGCGTTCAGGACGCCCCCTATGGCTACACCTTC
D gene: TRBD2; clone size: few; CDR3 length: 16; V gene: TRBV7-2; J gene: TRBJ2-3; CDR3 protein: CASSRRTSGRRDTQYF; CDR3 DNA: TGTGCCAGCAGCCGACGGACTAGCGGGAGGAGAGATACGCAGTATTTT
D gene: TRBD2; clone size: few; CDR3 length: 14; V gene: TRBV7-9; J gene: TRBJ2-7; CDR3 protein: CASSYSGNYNEQYF; CDR3 DNA: TGTGCCAGCAGCTATAGCGGGAACTACAATGAGCAGTACTTC
D gene: TRBD2; clone size: -; CDR3 length: 14; V gene: TRBV6-6; J gene: TRBJ2-7; CDR3 protein: CASAGSGEAYEQYF; CDR3 DNA: TGTGCCTCAGCAGGGAGCGGGGAAGCCTACGAGCAGTACTTC
D gene: -; clone size: -; CDR3 length: 12; V gene: TRBV2; J gene: TRBJ2-3; CDR3 protein: CASIPLADTQYF; CDR3 DNA: TGTGCCAGCATCCCGCTAGCGGATACGCAGTATTTT
D gene: -; clone size: -; CDR3 length: 16; V gene: TRBV21-1; J gene: TRBJ2-7; CDR3 protein: CASSKLLDRAVYEQYF; CDR3 DNA: TGTGCCAGCAGCAAACTATTAGACAGGGCTGTCTACGAGCAGTACTTC
D gene: -; clone size: -; CDR3 length: 17; V gene: TRBV4-3; J gene: TRBJ1-1; CDR3 protein: CASSQEGPGRLNTEAFF; CDR3 DNA: TGCGCCAGCAGCCAAGAGGGGCCTGGCAGGTTGAACACTGAAGCTTTCTTT
D gene: TRBD2; clone size: few; CDR3 length: 14; V gene: TRBV5-1; J gene: TRBJ2-7; CDR3 protein: CASSRTSDIYEQYF; CDR3 DNA: TGCGCCAGCAGTCGGACTAGCGACATCTACGAGCAGTACTTC
D gene: -; clone size: -; CDR3 length: 13; V gene: TRBV28; J gene: TRBJ1-2; CDR3 protein: CASSLPGTYGYTF; CDR3 DNA: TGTGCCAGCAGTTTACCGGGGACCTATGGCTACACCTTC
D gene: TRBD1; clone size: -; CDR3 length: 13; V gene: TRBV30; J gene: TRBJ2-7; CDR3 protein: CAWSVQGVYEQYF; CDR3 DNA: TGTGCCTGGAGTGTACAGGGGGTGTACGAGCAGTACTTC
D gene: -; clone size: many; CDR3 length: 14; V gene: TRBV24-1; J gene: TRBJ2-7; CDR3 protein: CATSDSGYGYEQYF; CDR3 DNA: TGTGCCACCAGTGATTCGGGGTACGGATACGAGCAGTACTTC
D gene: -; clone size: few; CDR3 length: 15; V gene: TRBV21-1; J gene: TRBJ2-1; CDR3 protein: CASSKVDRDNNEQFF; CDR3 DNA: TGTGCCAGCAGCAAAGTGGACCGGGACAACAATGAGCAGTTCTTC
D gene: TRBD2; clone size: few; CDR3 length: 16; V gene: TRBV29-1; J gene: TRBJ2-3; CDR3 protein: CSVEGGLAISTDTQYF; CDR3 DNA: TGCAGCGTTGAGGGGGGACTAGCGATTAGCACAGATACGCAGTATTTT
D gene: -; clone size: many; CDR3 length: 14; V gene: TRBV5-6; J gene: TRBJ1-2; CDR3 protein: CASSSDFGDYGYTF; CDR3 DNA: TGTGCCAGCAGCTCCGATTTCGGAGACTATGGCTACACCTTC